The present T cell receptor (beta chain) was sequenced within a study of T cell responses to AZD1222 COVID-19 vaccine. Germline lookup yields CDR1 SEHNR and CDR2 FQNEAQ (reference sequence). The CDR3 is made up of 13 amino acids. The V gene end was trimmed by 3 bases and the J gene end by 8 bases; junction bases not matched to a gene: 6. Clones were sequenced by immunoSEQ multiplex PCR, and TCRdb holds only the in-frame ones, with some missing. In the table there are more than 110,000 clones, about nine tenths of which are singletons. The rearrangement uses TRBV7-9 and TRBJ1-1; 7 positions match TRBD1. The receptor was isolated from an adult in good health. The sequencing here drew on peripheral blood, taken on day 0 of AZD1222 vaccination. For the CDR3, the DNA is TGTGCCAGCAGCTTTACAGGGGTAGGCGAAGCTTTCTTT. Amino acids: CASSFTGVGEAFF.